This paragraph covers one T cell receptor beta chain sequence. As originally analysed: Researchers report that nucleated cell counts were estimated from reference gene primer amplification. Clones were sequenced by immunoSEQ multiplex PCR, and TCRdb holds only the in-frame ones, with some missing. V and J calls and clone size are those listed in that table; D and trimming were worked out from the DNA. The sample has about 210,000 clones; about 86% are singletons. The data were obtained in a study of blood T cell repertoires in COVID-19. Germline CDR1 reads MNHEY; CDR2 reads SVGAGI. Between the trimmed V and J ends, which lost 6 bases and 8 bases, there was a span of 18 bases. The CDR3 is 14 residues long.

The rearrangement links TRBV6-5 to TRBJ2-3, with a tentative D call TRBD2 (6 bases). The source material was peripheral blood. The TCR comes from a young man with active or convalescent COVID-19. The CDR3 DNA follows: TGTGCCAGCAGCCCAACGTTACTAGCAAGTACGCAGTATTTT. Translation gives CASSPTLLASTQYF.